Following are 8 T cell receptor beta chains from one sample sequenced in a study of shared clonotypes between healthy human individuals. TCRdb keeps only in-frame clones here, not all; method: immunoSEQ multiplex PCR. The sample includes over a million clones, around 97% seen only once; the top ten take roughly 1.1%. The sample taken for sequencing was naive CD4+ T cells sorted from blood. Subset here: CD45RA+ positively selected. The receptors stem from a young man in good health.

The chain recombines TRBV6-5 with TRBJ2-5; possible D gene TRBD1, 5 bases. V lost 5 bases to trimming and J lost 1 base, with 8 bases between them. The germline V gene has CDR1 MNHEY and CDR2 SVGAGI. The CDR3 has 13 residues. The CDR3, as DNA: TGTGCCAGCAGTCTGACAGTCCAAGAGACCCAGTACTTC. Amino acid sequence: CASSLTVQETQYF.

The chain uses TRBV28 and TRBJ1-5, with TRBD1 as a possible D gene (6 bases). Germline V gives CDR1 MDHEN, CDR2 SYDVKM. Trimming removed 6 bases from V and 9 bases from J, with 21 bases in between. The CDR3 has 15 amino acids. The CDR3 DNA is TGTGCCAGCAGCAAGAAGTCAGGGGCCATTAGGCCCCAGCATTTT. Protein sequence: CASSKKSGAIRPQHF.

The chain couples TRBV2 to TRBJ2-7; no clear D gene. The CDR3 is 14 residues long. Germline-derived CDR1 and CDR2 are SNHLY and FYNNEI. V was shortened by 4 bases and J by 0 bases, with 10 bases between the two germline ends. Here the CDR3 reads CASSGLQSSYEQYF. As DNA, the CDR3 is TGTGCCAGCAGTGGGCTTCAGAGCTCCTACGAGCAGTACTTC. Drawing the rest from reference TRBV2 and TRBJ2-7, the complete variable domain is EPEVTQTPSHQVTQMGQEVILRCVPISNHLYFYWYRQILGQKVEFLVSFYNNEISEKSEIFDDQFSVERPDGSNFTLKIRSTKLEDSAMYFCASSGLQSSYEQYFGPGTRLTVT.

This chain joins TRBV9 and TRBJ1-3; D is possibly TRBD1 (5 bases). CDR3 length: 16 amino acids. Germline CDR1 SGDLS, CDR2 YYNGEE. V was shortened by 3 bases and J by 0 bases, with 13 bases between the two germline ends. CDR3 DNA sequence: TGTGCCAGCAGCGCAACCGGGACCCACTCTGGAAACACCATATATTTT. Encoded protein: CASSATGTHSGNTIYF.

The chain recombines TRBV6-5 with TRBJ2-1; weak D call: TRBD1 (5 bases). The CDR3 is 11 residues long. With 5 bases removed from V and 9 bases from J, the gap between germline ends came to 8 bases. CDR1 and CDR2 from the germline V gene are MNHEY and SVGAGI. The CDR3 DNA reads TGTGCCAGCAGTCAGGGTCCTGAGCAGTTCTTC. This codes for CASSQGPEQFF.

V and J are TRBV27 and TRBJ2-3, with D unclear. This CDR3 is 11 amino acids long. The germline gives CDR1 MNHEY, CDR2 SMNVEV (reference sequence). The V end lost 11 bases, the J end lost 6 bases, and 12 bases lay between the germline ends. The CDR3 here is CAPWRRDTQYF. The CDR3 region has the DNA TGTGCCCCCTGGCGTAGGGATACGCAGTATTTT.

V usage is TRBV10-3 and J usage is TRBJ2-1; 10 bases are a match to TRBD2. The CDR3 contains 14 residues. The trim removed 4 bases at V and 6 bases at J, leaving 3 bases unmatched. Germline-derived CDR1 and CDR2 are ENHRY and SYGVKD. In DNA, the CDR3 is TGTGCCATCAGTGGGACTAGCGGCACCAATGAGCAGTTCTTC. This sequence encodes CAISGTSGTNEQFF.

The gene calls are TRBV7-2 and TRBJ2-4; D may be TRBD1 or TRBD2 (6 bases each). Deletions cut 7 bases from V and 2 bases from J, with 12 bases between. This CDR3 is 14 amino acids long. CDR1 and CDR2 (germline): SGHTA, FQGNSA. The CDR3 DNA reads TGTGCCAGCACCCTAGGGGGGTCCAAAAACATTCAGTACTTC. Translating it yields CASTLGGSKNIQYF.